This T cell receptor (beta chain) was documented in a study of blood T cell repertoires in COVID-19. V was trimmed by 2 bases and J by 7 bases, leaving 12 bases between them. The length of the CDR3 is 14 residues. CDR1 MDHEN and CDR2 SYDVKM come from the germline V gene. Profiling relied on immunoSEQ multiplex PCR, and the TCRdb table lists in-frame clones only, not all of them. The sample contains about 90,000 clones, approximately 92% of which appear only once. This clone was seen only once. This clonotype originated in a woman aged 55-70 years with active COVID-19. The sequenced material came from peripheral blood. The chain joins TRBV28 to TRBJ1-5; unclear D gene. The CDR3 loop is CASSLMGGSQPQHF. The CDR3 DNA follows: TGTGCCAGCAGTTTAATGGGAGGGAGCCAGCCCCAGCATTTT.